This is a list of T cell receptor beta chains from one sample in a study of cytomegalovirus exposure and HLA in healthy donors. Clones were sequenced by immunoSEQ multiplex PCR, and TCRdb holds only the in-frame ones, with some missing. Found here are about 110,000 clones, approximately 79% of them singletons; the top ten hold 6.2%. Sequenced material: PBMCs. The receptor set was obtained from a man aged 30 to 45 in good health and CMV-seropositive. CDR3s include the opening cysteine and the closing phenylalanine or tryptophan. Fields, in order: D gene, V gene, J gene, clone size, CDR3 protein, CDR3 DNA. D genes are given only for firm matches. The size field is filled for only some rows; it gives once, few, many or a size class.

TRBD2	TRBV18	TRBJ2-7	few	CASSPPGTSSEQYF	TGTGCCAGCTCACCACCTGGGACTAGCTCCGAGCAGTACTTC
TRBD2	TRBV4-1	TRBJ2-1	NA	CASSQEAAGGPYNEQFF	TGCGCCAGCAGCCAAGAAGCAGCGGGGGGGCCCTACAATGAGCAGTTCTTC
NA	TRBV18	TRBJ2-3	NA	CASSPDYLGTDTQYF	TGTGCCAGCTCACCGGACTACCTGGGGACAGATACGCAGTATTTT
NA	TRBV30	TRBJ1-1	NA	CAWSVLDTWGSKEAFF	TGTGCCTGGAGTGTACTGGATACTTGGGGCTCTAAAGAAGCTTTCTTT
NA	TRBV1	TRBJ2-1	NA	CTSSSWTSGIYNEQFF	TGCACCAGCAGCTCTTGGACTAGCGGGATTTACAATGAGCAGTTCTTC
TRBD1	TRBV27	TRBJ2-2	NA	CASSAGQGWTGELFF	TGTGCCAGCAGTGCGGGACAGGGGTGGACCGGGGAGCTGTTTTTT
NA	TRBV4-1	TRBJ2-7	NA	CASSLGSTGKQYF	TGCGCCAGCAGCCTGGGTAGCACCGGAAAGCAGTACTTC
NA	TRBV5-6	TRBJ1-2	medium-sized	CATSKGDYGYTF	TGTGCCACCTCGAAGGGGGACTATGGCTACACCTTC
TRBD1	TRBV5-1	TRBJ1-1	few	CASRQDRVLAEAFF	TGCGCCAGCAGACAGGACAGGGTTCTCGCTGAAGCTTTCTTT
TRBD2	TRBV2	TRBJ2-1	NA	CASSERSGGAAEQFF	TGTGCCAGCAGTGAGAGAAGCGGGGGGGCAGCTGAGCAGTTCTTC
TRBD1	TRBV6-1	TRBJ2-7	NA	CASTSTGAGVYF	TGTGCCAGCACAAGTACAGGGGCTGGTGTGTACTTC
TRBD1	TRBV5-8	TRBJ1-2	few	CASSFRTGGRGYTF	TGTGCCAGCAGCTTTCGGACAGGGGGTCGTGGCTACACCTTC
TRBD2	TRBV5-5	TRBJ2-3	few	CASSFVAGGSTDTQYF	TGTGCCAGCAGCTTTGTTGCGGGGGGTAGCACAGATACGCAGTATTTT
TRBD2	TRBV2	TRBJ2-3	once	CASSGTSGFTDTQYF	TGTGCCAGCAGTGGGACTAGCGGATTCACAGATACGCAGTATTTT
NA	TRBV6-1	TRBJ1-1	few	CASSRKWEGRTEAFF	TGTGCCAGCAGCCGAAAATGGGAGGGAAGGACTGAAGCTTTCTTT